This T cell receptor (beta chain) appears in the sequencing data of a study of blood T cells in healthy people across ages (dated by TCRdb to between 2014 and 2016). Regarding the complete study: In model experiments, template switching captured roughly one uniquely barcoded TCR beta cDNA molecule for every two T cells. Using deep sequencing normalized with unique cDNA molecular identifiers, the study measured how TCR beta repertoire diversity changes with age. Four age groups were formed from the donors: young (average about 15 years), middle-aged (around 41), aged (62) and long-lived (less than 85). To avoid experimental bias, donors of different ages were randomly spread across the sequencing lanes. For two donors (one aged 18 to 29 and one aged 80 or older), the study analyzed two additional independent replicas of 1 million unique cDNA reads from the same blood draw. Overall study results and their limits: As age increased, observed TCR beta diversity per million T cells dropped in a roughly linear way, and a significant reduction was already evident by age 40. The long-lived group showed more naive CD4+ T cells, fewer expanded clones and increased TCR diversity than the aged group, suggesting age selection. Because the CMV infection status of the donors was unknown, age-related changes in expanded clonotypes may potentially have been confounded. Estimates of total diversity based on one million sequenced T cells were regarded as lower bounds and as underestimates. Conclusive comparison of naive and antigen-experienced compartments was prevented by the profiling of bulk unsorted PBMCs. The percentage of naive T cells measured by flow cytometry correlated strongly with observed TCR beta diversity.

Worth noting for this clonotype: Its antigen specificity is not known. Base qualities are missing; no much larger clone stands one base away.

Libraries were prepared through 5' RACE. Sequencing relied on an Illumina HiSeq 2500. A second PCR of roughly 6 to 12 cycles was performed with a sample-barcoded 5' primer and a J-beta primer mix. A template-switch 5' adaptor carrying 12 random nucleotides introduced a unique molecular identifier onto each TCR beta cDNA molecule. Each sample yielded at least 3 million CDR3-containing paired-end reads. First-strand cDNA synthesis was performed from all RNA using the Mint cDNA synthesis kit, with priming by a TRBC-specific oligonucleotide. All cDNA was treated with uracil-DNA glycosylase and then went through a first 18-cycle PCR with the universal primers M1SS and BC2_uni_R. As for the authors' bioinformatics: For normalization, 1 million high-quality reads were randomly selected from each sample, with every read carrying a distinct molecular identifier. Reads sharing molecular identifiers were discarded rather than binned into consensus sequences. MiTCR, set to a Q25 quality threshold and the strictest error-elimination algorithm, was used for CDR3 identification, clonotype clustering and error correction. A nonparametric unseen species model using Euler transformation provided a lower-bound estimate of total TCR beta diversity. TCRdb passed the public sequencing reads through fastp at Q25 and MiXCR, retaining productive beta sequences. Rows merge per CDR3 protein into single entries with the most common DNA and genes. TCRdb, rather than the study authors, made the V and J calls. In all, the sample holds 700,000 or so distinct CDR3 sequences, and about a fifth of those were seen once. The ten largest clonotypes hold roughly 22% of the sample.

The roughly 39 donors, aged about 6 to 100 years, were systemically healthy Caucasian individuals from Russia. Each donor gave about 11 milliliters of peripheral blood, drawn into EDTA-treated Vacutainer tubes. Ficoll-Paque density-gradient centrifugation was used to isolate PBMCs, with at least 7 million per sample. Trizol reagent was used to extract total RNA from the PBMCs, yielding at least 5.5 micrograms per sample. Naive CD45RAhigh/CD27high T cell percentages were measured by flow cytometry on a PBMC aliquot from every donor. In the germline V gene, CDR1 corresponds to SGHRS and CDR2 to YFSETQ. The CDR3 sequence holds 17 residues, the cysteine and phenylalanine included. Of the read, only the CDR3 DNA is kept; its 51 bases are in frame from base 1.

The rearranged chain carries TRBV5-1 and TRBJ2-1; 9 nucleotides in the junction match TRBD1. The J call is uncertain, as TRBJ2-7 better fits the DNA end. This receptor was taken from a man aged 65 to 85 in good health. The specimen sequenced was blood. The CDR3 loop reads CASSLDTIRDRASEQYF. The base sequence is TGCGCCAGCAGCTTGGATACAATCCGGGACAGGGCTTCCGAGCAGTACTTC.